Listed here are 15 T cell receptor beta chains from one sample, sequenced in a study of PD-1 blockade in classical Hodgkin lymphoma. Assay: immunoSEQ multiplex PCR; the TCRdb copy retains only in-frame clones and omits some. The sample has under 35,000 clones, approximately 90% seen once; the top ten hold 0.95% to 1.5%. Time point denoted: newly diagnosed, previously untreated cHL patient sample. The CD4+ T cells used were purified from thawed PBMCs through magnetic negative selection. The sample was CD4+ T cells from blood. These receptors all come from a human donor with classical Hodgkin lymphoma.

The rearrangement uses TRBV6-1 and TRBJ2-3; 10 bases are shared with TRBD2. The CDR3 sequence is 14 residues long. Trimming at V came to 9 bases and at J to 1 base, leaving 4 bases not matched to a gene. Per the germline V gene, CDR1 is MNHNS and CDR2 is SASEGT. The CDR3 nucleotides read TGTGCCAGTACCGGACTAGCGGGCACAGATACGCAGTATTTT. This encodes CASTGLAGTDTQYF.

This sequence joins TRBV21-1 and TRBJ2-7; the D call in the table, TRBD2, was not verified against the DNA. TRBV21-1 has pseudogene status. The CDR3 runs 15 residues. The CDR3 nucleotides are TGTGCCAGCAGCAAAGACGGTAGCGGGACTTACGAGCAGTACTTC. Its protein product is CASSKDGSGTYEQYF.

CDR3 in amino acids: CASTLSQGAQGTHGYTF. DNA of the CDR3: TGTGCCAGTACCTTATCACAGGGGGCGCAGGGGACCCATGGCTACACCTTC. The chain carries TRBV19 and TRBJ1-2; 9 bases line up with TRBD1. Unmatched junction bases numbered 18, after V lost 7 bases and J lost 6 bases. The CDR3 is 17 amino acids. Germline loops: CDR1 LNHDA, CDR2 SQIVND (reference sequence).

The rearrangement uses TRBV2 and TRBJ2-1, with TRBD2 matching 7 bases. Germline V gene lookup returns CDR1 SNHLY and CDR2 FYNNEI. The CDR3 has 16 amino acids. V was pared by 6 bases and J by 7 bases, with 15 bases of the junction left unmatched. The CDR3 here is CASRAGAGAPGNEQFF. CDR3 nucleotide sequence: TGTGCCAGCAGGGCCGGGGCGGGAGCCCCAGGGAATGAGCAGTTCTTC.

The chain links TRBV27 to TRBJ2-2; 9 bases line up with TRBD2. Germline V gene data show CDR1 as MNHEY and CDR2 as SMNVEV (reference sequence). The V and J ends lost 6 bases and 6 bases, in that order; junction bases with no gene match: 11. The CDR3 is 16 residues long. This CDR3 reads CASRNRAGGPPGELFF. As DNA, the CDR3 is TGTGCCAGCAGGAATCGGGCGGGAGGGCCCCCCGGGGAGCTGTTTTTT.

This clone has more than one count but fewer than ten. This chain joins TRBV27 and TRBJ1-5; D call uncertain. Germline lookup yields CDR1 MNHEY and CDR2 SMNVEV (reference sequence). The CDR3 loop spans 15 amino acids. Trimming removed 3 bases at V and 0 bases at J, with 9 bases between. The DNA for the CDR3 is TGTGCCAGCAGTTTTTCGGTTCCTAGCAATCAGCCCCAGCATTTT. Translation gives CASSFSVPSNQPQHF.

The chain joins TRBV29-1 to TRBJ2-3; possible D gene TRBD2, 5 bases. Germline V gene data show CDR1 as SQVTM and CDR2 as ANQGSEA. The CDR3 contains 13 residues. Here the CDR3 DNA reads TGCGCTAGCTTAAAGGGCGGCACAGATACGCAGTATTTT. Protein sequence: CASLKGGTDTQYF.

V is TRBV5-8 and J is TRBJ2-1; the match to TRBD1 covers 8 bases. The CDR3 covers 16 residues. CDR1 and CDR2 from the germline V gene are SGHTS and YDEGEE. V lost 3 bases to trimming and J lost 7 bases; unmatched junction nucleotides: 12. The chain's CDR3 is CASSSLKGQEGNEQFF. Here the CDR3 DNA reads TGTGCCAGCAGCTCTCTTAAGGGACAGGAAGGAAATGAGCAGTTCTTC.

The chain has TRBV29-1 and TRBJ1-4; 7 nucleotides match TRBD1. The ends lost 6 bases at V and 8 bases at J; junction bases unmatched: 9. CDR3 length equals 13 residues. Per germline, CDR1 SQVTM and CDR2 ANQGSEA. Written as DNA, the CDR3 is TGCAGCGTGGGTGACAGGGTGGGGGAAAAACTGTTTTTT. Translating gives CSVGDRVGEKLFF.

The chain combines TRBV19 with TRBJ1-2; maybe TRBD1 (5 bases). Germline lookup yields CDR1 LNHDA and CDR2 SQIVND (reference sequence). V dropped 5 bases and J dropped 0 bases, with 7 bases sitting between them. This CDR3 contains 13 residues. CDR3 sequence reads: CASSRGTNYGYTF. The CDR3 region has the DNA TGTGCCAGTAGTCGGGGGACTAACTATGGCTACACCTTC.

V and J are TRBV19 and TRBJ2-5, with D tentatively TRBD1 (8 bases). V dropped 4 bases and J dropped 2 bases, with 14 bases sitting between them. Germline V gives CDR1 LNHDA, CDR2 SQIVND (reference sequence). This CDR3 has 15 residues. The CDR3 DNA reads TGTGCCAGTAGTAGGGAGGGACAGGAACAAGAGACCCAGTACTTC. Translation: CASSREGQEQETQYF.

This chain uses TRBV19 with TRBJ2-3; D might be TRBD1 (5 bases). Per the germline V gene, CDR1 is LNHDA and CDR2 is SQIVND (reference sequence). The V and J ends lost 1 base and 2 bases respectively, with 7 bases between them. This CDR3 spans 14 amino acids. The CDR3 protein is CASSIGGHTDTQYF. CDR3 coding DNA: TGTGCCAGTAGTATAGGCGGACACACAGATACGCAGTATTTT.

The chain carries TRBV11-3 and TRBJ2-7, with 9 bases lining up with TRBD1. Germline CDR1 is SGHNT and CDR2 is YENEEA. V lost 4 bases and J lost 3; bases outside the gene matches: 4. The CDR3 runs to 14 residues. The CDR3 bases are TGTGCCAGCAGCTCCCGACAGGGGGACTACGAGCAGTACGTC. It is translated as CASSSRQGDYEQYV.

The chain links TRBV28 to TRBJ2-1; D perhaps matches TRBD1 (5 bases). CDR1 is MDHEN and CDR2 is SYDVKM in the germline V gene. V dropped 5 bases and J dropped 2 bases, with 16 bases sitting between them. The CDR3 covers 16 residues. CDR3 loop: CASSKPGKRPYNEQFF. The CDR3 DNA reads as TGTGCCAGCAGTAAGCCAGGGAAGAGACCCTACAATGAGCAGTTCTTC.

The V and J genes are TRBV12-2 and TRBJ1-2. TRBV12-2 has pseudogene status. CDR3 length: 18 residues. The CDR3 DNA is TGTGCAAGTCGCTTAGCAGTGGGAACAGCCCTATTCGGGGATGGCTACACCTTC. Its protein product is CASRLAVGTALFGDGYTF.